Listed below are T cell receptor beta chains from one sample, sequenced in a study of blood T cell repertoires in COVID-19. The method was immunoSEQ multiplex PCR; TCRdb's version includes in-frame clones alone and lacks a portion of them. The sample lists approximately 450,000 clones; 85% to 90% were seen once. Sequencing used PBMCs or T cells enriched from blood (not recorded which). These receptors came from a man aged 25-45 years who had recovered from COVID-19. The CDR3 runs from the conserved cysteine through the conserved F or W. A D gene is named only where the DNA matches it firmly. Clone size, where shown, is once, few, many, or a class for clones that have expanded.

clone_size j_call v_call d_call cdr3_aa cdr3_nt
. TRBJ2-2 TRBV11-2 TRBD2 CASSFYGTSGTNTGELFF TGTGCCAGCAGCTTCTACGGGACTAGCGGGACGAACACCGGGGAGCTGTTTTTT
. TRBJ2-7 TRBV10-3 TRBD2 CAITVGRESYEQYF TGTGCCATCACCGTTGGGAGGGAGTCCTACGAGCAGTACTTC
once TRBJ1-2 TRBV24-1 . CATSGTDYGYTF TGTGCCACCAGTGGAACGGACTATGGCTACACCTTC
. TRBJ1-1 TRBV6-5 . CASSPPGTEAFF TGTGCCAGCAGTCCCCCAGGTACTGAAGCTTTCTTT
. TRBJ2-7 TRBV5-6 TRBD1 CASSSTGRVLYEQYF TGTGCCAGCAGTTCGACAGGGCGAGTTCTCTACGAGCAGTACTTC
. TRBJ2-1 TRBV5-8 TRBD2 CASRLQGSSGIEQFF TGTGCCAGCAGATTACAGGGGTCTAGCGGGATTGAGCAGTTCTTC
. TRBJ1-5 TRBV7-2 TRBD1 CASSLTGEPYSNQPQHF TGTGCCAGCAGCTTGACAGGGGAACCTTATAGCAATCAGCCCCAGCATTTT
. TRBJ1-2 TRBV4-1 . CASSMRGFTYGYTF TGCGCCAGCAGCATGAGGGGGTTTACCTATGGCTACACCTTC
. TRBJ1-1 TRBV11-2 . CASSLPGVGRWNTEAFF TGTGCCAGCAGCTTACCCGGGGTCGGTCGGTGGAACACTGAAGCTTTCTTT
once TRBJ2-1 TRBV7-9 TRBD2 CASRNGTSDYNEQFF TGTGCCAGCAGGAACGGGACTAGCGATTACAATGAGCAGTTCTTC
few TRBJ1-2 TRBV2 TRBD1 CASSFTGEYYGYTF TGTGCCAGCAGTTTTACAGGGGAGTACTATGGCTACACCTTC
few TRBJ2-2 TRBV28 . CASSPFRVRSTGELFF TGTGCCAGCAGCCCCTTCAGGGTCCGCAGCACCGGGGAGCTGTTTTTT
. TRBJ2-7 TRBV11-2 TRBD2 CASSRTGLAGVYEQYF TGTGCCAGCAGCCGTACGGGACTAGCGGGAGTCTACGAGCAGTACTTC
few TRBJ1-2 TRBV28 TRBD1 CASSDFDRGFGYGYTF TGTGCCAGCAGTGATTTTGACAGGGGATTTGGCTATGGCTACACCTTC
. TRBJ1-1 TRBV19 . CASKLGALSVGTEAFF TGTGCCAGTAAACTGGGGGCGTTATCGGTGGGGACTGAAGCTTTCTTT
. TRBJ2-1 TRBV15 . CATSRSSNEQFF TGTGCCACCAGCAGATCGAGTAATGAGCAGTTCTTC
. TRBJ2-3 TRBV3-1/TRBV3-2 TRBD2 CASKLAGGPGDTQYF TGTGCCAGCAAGCTAGCGGGAGGGCCCGGTGATACGCAGTATTTT
. TRBJ2-4 TRBV19 TRBD1 CARRAIPGGENIQYF TGTGCCAGACGAGCAATTCCAGGGGGCGAAAACATTCAGTACTTC
. TRBJ2-2 TRBV5-1 . CASSLVTGRYTGELFF TGCGCCAGCAGCTTGGTAACAGGCCGGTACACCGGGGAGCTGTTTTTT
. TRBJ1-5 TRBV14 . CASSQVGHDQPQHF TGTGCCAGCAGCCAAGTGGGGCATGATCAGCCCCAGCATTTT
. TRBJ2-5 TRBV18 TRBD2 CASSPVVAGVGETQYF TGTGCCAGCTCACCCGTGGTAGCGGGAGTAGGTGAGACCCAGTACTTC
. TRBJ1-3 TRBV28 . CASSFLGVGNTIYF TGTGCCAGCAGTTTTTTAGGGGTTGGAAACACCATATATTTT
. TRBJ2-7 TRBV13 . CASSLGLGGGGYEQYF TGTGCCAGCAGCTTAGGCCTTGGGGGAGGGGGTTACGAGCAGTACTTC
. TRBJ1-4 TRBV27 . CASSSLGPVEKLFF TGTGCCAGCAGTTCACTTGGGCCGGTTGAAAAACTGTTTTTT
. TRBJ2-7 TRBV7-9 TRBD2 CASSLGTVSGRLYEQYF TGTGCCAGCAGCTTAGGGACGGTAAGCGGGAGGCTCTACGAGCAGTACTTC
. TRBJ2-1 TRBV11-2 . CASSPGFGQREFF TGTGCCAGCAGCCCTGGCTTCGGACAGAGAGAGTTCTTC
. TRBJ2-7 TRBV10-3 TRBD1 CAISGRDRSSYEQYF TGTGCCATCAGTGGCCGGGACAGGAGCTCCTACGAGCAGTACTTC
. TRBJ2-3 TRBV11-2 . CASSSSDTQYF TGTGCCAGCAGTTCCTCAGATACGCAGTATTTT
. TRBJ2-7 TRBV7-9 TRBD1 CASSLARGTGGVEQYF TGTGCCAGCAGCTTAGCGCGTGGGACAGGGGGTGTCGAGCAGTACTTC
. TRBJ2-1 TRBV28 TRBD2 CASSPGTSNEQFF TGTGCCAGCAGTCCCGGGACTAGCAATGAGCAGTTCTTC
. TRBJ1-5 TRBV28 TRBD1 CASTQWGTAAGDSNQPQHF TGTGCCAGCACCCAATGGGGGACAGCGGCGGGCGATAGCAATCAGCCCCAGCATTTT
. TRBJ1-4 TRBV10-1 TRBD1 CANPGQGAGESRGKLFF TGCGCCAACCCGGGACAGGGGGCTGGAGAATCTCGGGGAAAACTGTTTTTT
. TRBJ2-1 TRBV18 . CASSPGGRNQFF TGTGCCAGCTCACCCGGAGGCCGGAACCAGTTCTTC
once TRBJ1-1 TRBV28 . CASSLWLNTEAFF TGTGCCAGCAGCCTTTGGCTGAACACTGAAGCTTTCTTT
few TRBJ2-1 TRBV12-3/TRBV12-4 . CASSLLAREQFF TGTGCCAGCAGTTTACTAGCTCGTGAGCAGTTCTTC
. TRBJ2-7 TRBV4-1 TRBD1 CASSERTGDSYEQYF TGCGCCAGCAGCGAAAGGACAGGGGATTCCTACGAGCAGTACTTC
. TRBJ1-4 TRBV30 TRBD1 CAWSAQGAPNEKLFF TGTGCCTGGAGTGCCCAGGGGGCCCCTAATGAAAAACTGTTTTTT
. TRBJ2-1 TRBV6-5 . CASSPGFTYNEQFF TGTGCCAGCTCCCCGGGGTTTACCTACAATGAGCAGTTCTTC
. TRBJ1-5 TRBV6-2/TRBV6-3 TRBD1 CASSYSLDRAGQPQHF TGTGCCAGCAGTTACTCGCTTGACAGGGCAGGTCAGCCCCAGCATTTT
. TRBJ2-2 TRBV7-9 TRBD2 CASSPSGGLAGELFF TGTGCCAGCAGCCCCTCGGGGGGACTGGCCGGGGAGCTGTTTTTT
. TRBJ2-7 TRBV6-5 . CASSYSADLSYEQYF TGTGCCAGCAGTTACTCCGCGGATCTCTCCTACGAGCAGTACTTC
. TRBJ2-7 TRBV19 . CASSTGPVNEQYF TGTGCCAGTAGTACTGGGCCGGTGAACGAGCAGTACTTC
. TRBJ1-5 TRBV10-3 . CATEQGLYQPQHF TGTGCCACCGAACAGGGATTATATCAGCCCCAGCATTTT
. TRBJ2-7 TRBV13 . CASSMARSHEQYF TGTGCCAGCAGTATGGCCAGGTCCCACGAGCAGTACTTC
. TRBJ2-3 TRBV29-1 . CSVVDNTYTQYF TGCAGCGTTGTGGACAACACCTATACGCAGTATTTT
. TRBJ1-5 TRBV7-2 . CASSTEVGVQPQHF TGTGCCAGCAGCACCGAAGTAGGGGTTCAGCCCCAGCATTTT
. TRBJ2-3 TRBV4-2 TRBD2 CASSQGLAQSTDTQYF TGTGCCAGCAGTCAGGGACTAGCGCAGAGCACAGATACGCAGTATTTT
. TRBJ2-7 TRBV6-1 . CASSEQTLAAYEQYF TGTGCCAGCAGTGAGCAAACTCTAGCAGCCTACGAGCAGTACTTC
. TRBJ2-1 TRBV5-1 TRBD2 CASSIAGPSYNEQFF TGCGCCAGCAGCATAGCGGGCCCTTCCTACAATGAGCAGTTCTTC
once TRBJ1-1 TRBV4-1 TRBD1 CASSQDQAGGYTEAFF TGCGCCAGCAGCCAAGATCAGGCAGGGGGTTACACTGAAGCTTTCTTT
. TRBJ1-5 TRBV28 . CASSLWSGYGSNQPQHF TGTGCCAGCAGTTTATGGTCCGGGTACGGGAGCAATCAGCCCCAGCATTTT
. TRBJ2-6 TRBV9 . CASSVVHSNVLTF TGTGCCAGCAGCGTAGTGCACTCCAACGTCCTGACTTTC
. TRBJ2-7 TRBV29-1 TRBD1 CSVEQGAEEQYF TGCAGCGTTGAACAGGGGGCGGAGGAGCAGTACTTC
once TRBJ1-1 TRBV19 . CASSRGLMNTEAFF TGTGCCAGTAGCAGGGGCCTCATGAACACTGAAGCTTTCTTT
. TRBJ1-1 TRBV2 . CASSPLGIPLNTEAFF TGTGCCAGCAGCCCTCTCGGTATCCCGCTGAACACTGAAGCTTTCTTT